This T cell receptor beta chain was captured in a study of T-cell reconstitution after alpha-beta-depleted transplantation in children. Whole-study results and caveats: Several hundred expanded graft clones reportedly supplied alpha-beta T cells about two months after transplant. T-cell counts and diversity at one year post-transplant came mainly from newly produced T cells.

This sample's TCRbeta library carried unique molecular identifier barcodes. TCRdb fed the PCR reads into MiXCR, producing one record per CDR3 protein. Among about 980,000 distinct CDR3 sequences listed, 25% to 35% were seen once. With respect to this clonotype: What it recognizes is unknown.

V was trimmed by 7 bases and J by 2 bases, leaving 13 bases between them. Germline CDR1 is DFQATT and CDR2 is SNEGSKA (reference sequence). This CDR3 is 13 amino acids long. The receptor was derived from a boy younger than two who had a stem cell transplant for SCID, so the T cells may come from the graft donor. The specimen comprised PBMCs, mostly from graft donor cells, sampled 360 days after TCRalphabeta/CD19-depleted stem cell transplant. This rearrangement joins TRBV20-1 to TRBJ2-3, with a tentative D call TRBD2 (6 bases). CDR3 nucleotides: TGCAGTGTGTTTTGGACTAACACAGATACGCAGTATTTT. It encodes CSVFWTNTDTQYF.